These 13 T cell receptor beta chains came from one sample sequenced in a study of cytomegalovirus exposure and HLA in healthy donors. The primer mix had 60 Vbeta and 13 Jbeta primers. TCRdb keeps only in-frame clones here, not all; method: immunoSEQ multiplex PCR. This sample yields 150,000 or so clones, of which 72% are seen a single time; under 2.5% belongs to the top ten. The sample comprised PBMCs. These receptor sequences come from a human donor in good health.

The rearrangement joins TRBV29-1 to TRBJ2-5; possibly TRBD1 for D (6 bases). The last part of the DNA fits TRBJ2-7 better; the J call may be wrong. CDR1 and CDR2 from the germline V gene are SQVTM and ANQGSEA. The CDR3 has 12 residues. In nucleotides, the CDR3 is TGCAGCGCCCAGGACAGCTCCTACGAGCAGTACTTC. This codes for CSAQDSSYEQYF.

The genes are TRBV29-1 and TRBJ1-1, with a weak D call TRBD1 (5 bases). The CDR3 loop spans 12 amino acids. V was pared by 1 base and J by 7 bases, with 10 bases between. The germline gives CDR1 SQVTM, CDR2 ANQGSEA. In DNA form, the CDR3 reads TGCAGCGTTGAAGGGGACTCCAGTGAAGCTTTCTTT. This encodes CSVEGDSSEAFF.

The J gene is TRBJ2-5, the V gene TRBV7-3; 8 positions agree with TRBD1. Germline lookup yields CDR1 SGHTA and CDR2 FQGTGA. Germline trimming cut 4 bases from V and 1 base from J; bases unmatched to any gene: 8. The CDR3 is 16 amino acids. DNA of the CDR3: TGTGCCAGCAGCTCCACAGGGGGATTAGTCCAAGAGACCCAGTACTTC. Protein sequence: CASSSTGGLVQETQYF. Drawing the rest from reference TRBV7-3 and TRBJ2-5, the complete variable domain is GAGVSQTPSNKVTEKGKYVELRCDPISGHTALYWYRQSLGQGPEFLIYFQGTGAADDSGLPNDRFFAVRPEGSVSTLKIQRTERGDSAVYLCASSSTGGLVQETQYFGPGTRLLVL.

This clone was seen just once. This sequence joins TRBV7-9 and TRBJ1-1, with unresolved D. CDR3 length: 15 residues. Germline loops: CDR1 SEHNR, CDR2 FQNEAQ (reference sequence). Trimming shortened V by 3 bases and J by 4 bases, and 15 bases separated the two germline ends. The CDR3 DNA follows: TGTGCCAGCAGCTTCGGGTCGAGGCGGGGCACTGAAGCTTTCTTT. The encoded protein is CASSFGSRRGTEAFF.

The chain couples TRBV14 to TRBJ2-7, with D possibly matching TRBD1 (5 bases). This CDR3 spans 14 amino acids. Germline CDR1 and CDR2: SGHDN and FVKESK. The V end lost 3 bases, the J end lost 3 bases, and 12 bases lay between the germline ends. CDR3 protein: CASSQFQGGYEQYF. The DNA for the CDR3 is TGTGCCAGCAGCCAGTTCCAGGGCGGCTACGAGCAGTACTTC.

The chain recombines TRBV5-8 with TRBJ2-7; TRBD1 agrees at 7 bases. Germline-derived CDR1 and CDR2 are SGHTS and YDEGEE. V gave up 4 bases and J gave up 4 bases; unmatched junction bases: 2. This CDR3 is built from 12 residues. This chain's CDR3 is CASSPGQYEQYF. DNA for the CDR3: TGTGCCAGCAGCCCGGGACAGTACGAGCAGTACTTC.

This clone was seen only once. This chain connects TRBV9 to TRBJ1-3; 8 nucleotides align to TRBD1. V was clipped by 2 bases and J by 3 bases; unmatched bases: 7. CDR1 and CDR2 from the germline V gene are SGDLS and YYNGEE. The CDR3 sequence is 16 residues long. The CDR3 nucleotides read TGTGCCAGCAGCGTGATTCCAGGGGGCGGTGGAAACACCATATATTTT. It is translated as CASSVIPGGGGNTIYF.

V usage is TRBV7-9 and J usage is TRBJ1-5; 9 bases map to TRBD1. In germline, CDR1 is SEHNR, CDR2 FQNEAQ (reference sequence). The J segment lost 6 bases and the V segment lost 1 base, leaving 4 bases of the junction unmatched. CDR3 length: 15 amino acids. The CDR3 DNA reads TGTGCCAGCAGCTTAGAGGGACAGGGAGGTCAGCCCCAGCATTTT. This translates into CASSLEGQGGQPQHF.

This clone was recorded a few times. CDR3 in DNA: TGTGCCAGCACGGGATTAGAGACAGGGGCGGAGGGCTACACCTTC. This encodes CASTGLETGAEGYTF. The chain is built from TRBV27 and TRBJ1-2; 8 bases are a match to TRBD1. The CDR3 is 15 amino acids. V shed 7 bases, J shed 8 bases, and the junction held 15 bases outside the gene matches. Germline CDR1 and CDR2: MNHEY and SMNVEV (reference sequence).

This clone was detected a few times. The chain joins TRBV11-2 to TRBJ1-1, with D possibly matching TRBD1 (5 bases). This CDR3 is 15 amino acids long. Germline CDR1 SGHAT, CDR2 FQNNGV. The ends were cut back, 2 bases at V and 4 bases at J, with 14 bases in the middle. The DNA of the CDR3 is TGTGCCAGCAGCTTAATACGGACGACAGCCACTGAAGCTTTCTTT. Translated, it gives CASSLIRTTATEAFF. The variable domain in full, with the rest retrieved from reference TRBV11-2 and TRBJ1-1, is EAGVAQSPRYKIIEKRQSVAFWCNPISGHATLYWYQQILGQGPKLLIQFQNNGVVDDSQLPKDRFSAERLKGVDSTLKIQPAKLEDSAVYLCASSLIRTTATEAFFGQGTRLTVV.

The chain employs TRBV4-2 and TRBJ1-2, with D tentatively TRBD1 (6 bases). CDR3 length: 14 residues. V lost 1 base and J 4 bases, leaving 10 bases between the germline ends. Per germline, CDR1 LGHNA and CDR2 YNFKEQ. CDR3 in DNA: TGTGCCAGCAGCCAAGCAGGGGAAATCTATGGCTACACCTTC. This codes for CASSQAGEIYGYTF.

This chain joins TRBV7-9 and TRBJ2-1; 9 nucleotides line up with TRBD1. V lost 4 bases, J lost 9 bases, and 13 bases stayed unmatched. Looked up from germline, CDR1 is SEHNR and CDR2 is FQNEAQ (reference sequence). The CDR3 consists of 16 residues. The CDR3 DNA reads as TGTGCCAGCAGCTGGAACCGACGGACAGGGGAGCCTGAGCAGTTCTTC. This codes for CASSWNRRTGEPEQFF.

The J gene is TRBJ2-2, the V gene TRBV18; D may be TRBD1 (6 bases). This CDR3 has 16 amino acids. V was pared by 2 bases and J by 0 bases, with 10 bases between. Germline CDR1 reads KGHSH; CDR2 reads LQKENI. Here the CDR3 reads CASSPTGTSNTGELFF. The CDR3 coding sequence is TGTGCCAGCTCACCAACAGGGACATCGAACACCGGGGAGCTGTTTTTT.